This TCR beta chain was recorded in a study of blood T cell repertoires in COVID-19. Overall study: Researchers got acute and convalescent COVID-19 samples from the United States, Italy and Spain. Sample material is recorded as cDNA or gDNA derived from T cells, B-cell-depleted T cells, or PBMCs.

As handled by the study authors: Reference gene primers were amplified, and this amplification served to estimate nucleated cell counts. Repertoires were generated with immunoSEQ multiplex PCR, while TCRdb's copy carries only in-frame clones and drops some. That table gives V, J and clone size, and the DNA gave D and trimming. The table shows roughly 190,000 clones, with over 70% occurring only once. The sequence was collected from a man between 60 and 70 years old with acute or convalescent COVID-19. Input material: peripheral blood.

The CDR3 nucleotides read TGCGCCAGCAGCTTGGGCCCAGGCGGGGAGCTGTTTTTT. It yields the protein CASSLGPGGELFF. The chain employs TRBV5-1 and TRBJ2-2, with no clear D. Germline V gene data show CDR1 as SGHRS and CDR2 as YFSETQ. CDR3 size: 13 residues. Trimming stripped 0 bases from V and 7 bases from J, with 7 bases between.